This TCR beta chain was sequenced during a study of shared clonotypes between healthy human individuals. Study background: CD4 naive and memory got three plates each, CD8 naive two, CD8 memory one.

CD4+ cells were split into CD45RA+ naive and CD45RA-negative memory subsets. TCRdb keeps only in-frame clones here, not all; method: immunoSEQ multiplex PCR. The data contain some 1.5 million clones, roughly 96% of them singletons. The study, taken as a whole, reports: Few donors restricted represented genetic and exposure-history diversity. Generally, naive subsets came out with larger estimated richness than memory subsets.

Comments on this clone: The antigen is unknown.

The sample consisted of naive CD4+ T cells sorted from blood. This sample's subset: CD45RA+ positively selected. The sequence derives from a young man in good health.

The CDR3 spells CASSQDFGHTEAFF. The DNA for the CDR3 is TGCGCCAGCAGCCAAGACTTCGGGCACACTGAAGCTTTCTTT. The rearrangement joins TRBV4-3 to TRBJ1-1; D uncertain. The V gene's germline CDR1 is LGHNA and CDR2 YSLEER. With 0 bases removed from V and 3 bases from J, the gap between germline ends came to 8 bases. This CDR3 contains 14 residues.